This passage covers 2 T cell receptor beta chains from one sample sequenced in a study of OX40 agonist ivuxolimab in advanced cancers. TCRdb's table, derived via immunoSEQ multiplex PCR, lists solely in-frame clones and lacks some. The table lists approximately 90,000 clones, around 88% of them singletons, with about 1.3% in the top ten. The material was CD4+ or CD8+ T cells sorted from blood, obtained in a trial of the OX40 agonist ivuxolimab. The receptor source for this set is an adult with an advanced solid tumor such as melanoma, head and neck, liver or kidney cancer.

The J gene is TRBJ1-1, the V gene TRBV9; a weak D match, TRBD1 (5 bases). Germline V CDR1 and CDR2: SGDLS, YYNGEE. V was clipped by 0 bases and J by 5 bases, with 11 bases between them. This CDR3 has 14 residues. CDR3 loop: CASSVGQRFTEAFF. The CDR3, as DNA: TGTGCCAGCAGCGTAGGACAGAGATTTACTGAAGCTTTCTTT.

The chain has TRBV7-9 and TRBJ1-1; no definite D call. CDR1 SEHNR and CDR2 FQNEAQ come from the germline V gene (reference sequence). The CDR3 covers 15 residues. V gave up 5 bases and J gave up 0 bases, with 13 bases separating them. The CDR3 is CASSLLEVLNTEAFF. CDR3 DNA: TGTGCCAGCAGCCTGCTCGAGGTTTTGAACACTGAAGCTTTCTTT.